The 26 T cell receptor beta chains below were found in one sample sequenced in a study of human T cells and chemical hapten exposure. Regarding time point: patch test 2, 6 weeks after DPC sensitization. Treatment defined: therapeutic diphenylcyclopropenone sensitization with weekly scalp DPC. TCRdb itself ran the RACE reads through MiXCR, one entry per CDR3 protein. The sample lists fewer than 90,000 distinct CDR3 sequences, less than 8.5% occurring once. This material consisted of whole blood, taken in connection with sensitization to the hapten diphenylcyclopropenone (DPC). These receptors were taken from a woman under 40 with alopecia areata. Some clones in this sample may be carry-over from other donors' samples.

At least ten counts were recorded for this clonotype. This chain connects TRBV19 to TRBJ2-7; perhaps D is TRBD1 or TRBD2 (5 bases each). This CDR3 is built from 16 residues. V lost 4 bases, J lost 8 bases, and 24 bases lay in between. Looked up from germline, CDR1 is LNHDA and CDR2 is SQIVND (reference sequence). In DNA form, the CDR3 reads TGTGCCAGTAGTACTTCCTCCGGGACGGCGTCCCTGAAGCAGTACTTC. Translation: CASSTSSGTASLKQYF. Drawing the rest from reference TRBV19 and TRBJ2-7, the complete variable domain is DGGITQSPKYLFRKEGQNVTLSCEQNLNHDAMYWYRQDPGQGLRLIYYSQIVNDFQKGDIAEGYSVSREKKESFPLTVTSAQKNPTAFYLCASSTSSGTASLKQYFGPGTRLTVT.

This clonotype was found many times. V usage is TRBV9 and J usage is TRBJ2-3; D is unresolved. Germline CDR1 and CDR2: SGDLS and YYNGEE. The CDR3 runs 13 residues. The V end was cut by 2 bases, the J end by 1 base, with 5 bases between. The CDR3 DNA reads TGTGCCAGCAGCGTCCAGGGCACAGATACGCAGTATTTT. It translates to CASSVQGTDTQYF.

The chain joins TRBV20-1 to TRBJ2-7, with D hard to call. From germline, CDR1 is DFQATT and CDR2 SNEGSKA (reference sequence). This CDR3 has 13 residues. Trimming stripped 1 base from V and 6 bases from J, with 13 bases between. The DNA of the CDR3 is TGCAGTGCTAGAGGATTAAGTCTTCGCGAGCAGTACTTC. Translation: CSARGLSLREQYF.

In its sample, this clonotype was seen a few times. The chain has TRBV3-1 and TRBJ1-1; D is possibly TRBD1 (6 bases). CDR1 and CDR2 (germline): LGHDT, YNNKEL (reference sequence). The V end lost 4 bases, the J end lost 4 bases, and 19 bases lay between the germline ends. The CDR3 has 16 amino acids. The CDR3 here is CASSPRQRVQGTEAFF. The CDR3 DNA follows: TGTGCCAGCAGCCCGCGACAGAGGGTACAGGGCACTGAAGCTTTCTTT.

With respect to this clonotype: A much more abundant neighbour one base away suggests this may be a read error. Written as DNA, the CDR3 is TGTACCAGCAGCCGAAGTAGATTCGGGGACACAGATACGCAGTATTTT. It encodes CTSSRSRFGDTDTQYF. The chain is built from TRBV6-2 or TRBV6-3 and TRBJ2-3; the D gene is possibly TRBD2 (5 bases). This CDR3 has 16 amino acids. Germline CDR1 MNHEY, CDR2 SVGEGT.

This clonotype was seen only a few times. The chain uses TRBV20-1 and TRBJ1-4, with TRBD1 matching 7 bases. There are 15 residues in the CDR3. V was pared by 8 bases and J by 1 base, with 10 bases of the junction left unmatched. Germline CDR1 is DFQATT and CDR2 is SNEGSKA (reference sequence). This CDR3 reads CSTGQVRGTNEKLFF. CDR3 DNA: TGCAGTACCGGACAGGTTCGCGGAACTAATGAAAAACTGTTTTTT.

This clonotype was found many times. The chain employs TRBV20-1 and TRBJ1-1, with 7 bases identical to TRBD1. CDR3 length: 13 residues. Germline CDR1 DFQATT, CDR2 SNEGSKA (reference sequence). J gave up 5 bases and V 2 bases, and 5 bases lay outside the gene matches. The CDR3: CSARQGGRTEAFF. CDR3 coding DNA: TGCAGTGCTAGACAGGGGGGAAGGACTGAAGCTTTCTTT.

This clonotype was seen ten or more times. This rearrangement joins TRBV12-3 or TRBV12-4 to TRBJ2-7, with 12 bases identical to TRBD2. The CDR3 loop spans 16 amino acids. Trimming at V came to 6 bases and at J to 3 bases, leaving 9 bases not matched to a gene. The CDR3 here is CASSDYGLAGSYEQYF. The CDR3 DNA is TGTGCCAGCAGCGATTATGGACTAGCGGGGAGCTACGAGCAGTACTTC.

This clonotype was seen more than once but under ten times. The rearrangement joins TRBV7-2 to TRBJ2-7, with 14 bases lining up with TRBD2. V was pared by 5 bases and J by 3 bases, with 6 bases of the junction left unmatched. In germline, CDR1 is SGHTA, CDR2 FQGNSA. The CDR3 contains 16 residues. The CDR3 sequence is CASSPGTSGGNYEQYF. In nucleotides, the CDR3 is TGTGCCAGCAGCCCCGGGACTAGCGGGGGCAACTACGAGCAGTACTTC.

The chain combines TRBV6-5 with TRBJ2-3, with 10 positions matching TRBD1. CDR3 length: 12 amino acids. Per the germline V gene, CDR1 is MNHEY and CDR2 is SVGAGI. V was clipped by 8 bases and J by 9 bases; unmatched bases: 5. The CDR3 DNA reads as TGTGCCAGCCAGACAGGGGGCGGGACGCAGTATTTT. Translating gives CASQTGGGTQYF.

In this sample, this clonotype turned up a few times. This chain joins TRBV29-1 and TRBJ2-3; unclear D gene. The germline CDR1 and CDR2 sequences are SQVTM and ANQGSEA. This CDR3 is 16 amino acids long. Trimming stripped 0 bases from V and 1 base from J, with 14 bases between. The chain's CDR3 is CSVEDLDRVGTDTQYF. In nucleotides, the CDR3 is TGCAGCGTTGAAGATCTGGACCGGGTTGGCACAGATACGCAGTATTTT.

Ten or more counts support this clonotype. The J gene is TRBJ2-1, the V gene TRBV6-2 or TRBV6-3, with 11 bases fitting TRBD2. Looked up from germline, CDR1 is MNHEY and CDR2 is SVGEGT. This CDR3 region has 17 residues. Trimming at V came to 0 bases and at J to 8 bases, leaving 9 bases not matched to a gene. CDR3 bases: TGTGCCAGCAGTTACTCGTCGGTAGCGGGGGGGAGGGATGAGCAGTTCTTC. Its translation is CASSYSSVAGGRDEQFF.

This clonotype was recorded many times. The rearrangement joins TRBV29-1 to TRBJ2-7; 9 bases match TRBD1. The CDR3 contains 12 residues. Trimming took 7 bases from V and 3 from J; bases not matched to a gene: 4. Germline V gene data show CDR1 as SQVTM and CDR2 as ANQGSEA. The CDR3 region is CSASTGGYEQYF. The CDR3 DNA is TGCAGCGCATCGACAGGGGGCTACGAGCAGTACTTC.

This clonotype appeared many times. The chain is built from TRBV7-3 and TRBJ2-1; tentative D call: TRBD1 (5 bases). V lost 5 bases and J 5 bases, leaving 10 bases between the germline ends. The germline CDR1 and CDR2 sequences are SGHTA and FQGTGA. The CDR3 runs to 13 residues. As DNA, the CDR3 is TGTGCCAGCAGCGCCACCAGGGACAATGAGCAGTTCTTC. It translates to CASSATRDNEQFF.

The rearrangement joins TRBV5-1 to TRBJ1-6; perhaps TRBD1 as D (6 bases). This CDR3 comprises 18 residues. Germline CDR1 and CDR2: SGHRS and YFSETQ. V shed 7 bases and J shed 0 bases, with 20 bases lying between them. The CDR3 region has the DNA TGCGCCAGCCGCCCGGTCCTGGGGGCGAGCTCCTATAATTCACCCCTCCACTTT. Translated: CASRPVLGASSYNSPLHF. The whole variable domain, filled in from reference TRBV5-1 and TRBJ1-6, reads KAGVTQTPRYLIKTRGQQVTLSCSPISGHRSVSWYQQTPGQGLQFLFEYFSETQRNKGNFPGRFSGRQFSNSRSEMNVSTLELGDSALYLCASRPVLGASSYNSPLHFGNGTRLTVT.

This clonotype has just a few counts. The V and J genes are TRBV12-3 or TRBV12-4 and TRBJ1-1, with 7 positions matching TRBD1. CDR3 length: 15 residues. V trimming: 4 bases; J trimming: 4 bases; junction bases outside the gene matches: 9. This CDR3 is CASSYTRDRGTEAFF. In DNA form, the CDR3 reads TGTGCCAGCAGTTATACCCGGGACAGAGGCACTGAAGCTTTCTTT.

This clonotype came up many times. The chain links TRBV12-3 or TRBV12-4 to TRBJ2-7, with 10 bases identical to TRBD1. With V trimmed by 4 bases and J by 2 bases, 8 bases remained unmatched. The CDR3 is made up of 16 amino acids. The DNA of the CDR3 is TGTGCCAGCAGTTCCTCATCGGGACAGGGGACCTACGAGCAGTACTTC. Its translation is CASSSSSGQGTYEQYF.

The V and J genes are TRBV18 and TRBJ1-3; D remains ambiguous. This CDR3 is built from 15 residues. The germline CDR1 and CDR2 sequences are KGHSH and LQKENI. Trimming pared 5 bases from V and 0 bases from J, leaving 11 bases between. Here the CDR3 reads CASSKGSYSGNTIYF. CDR3 nucleotide sequence: TGTGCCAGCTCAAAGGGAAGTTACTCTGGAAACACCATATATTTT.

The table lists this clonotype with many counts. The CDR3 coding sequence is TGTGCCAGCAGCTTACCCCCAACCCGGGACAGGGCCTTGATATATGGCTACACCTTC. Amino acids: CASSLPPTRDRALIYGYTF. V and J are TRBV11-2 and TRBJ1-2; the match to TRBD1 covers 9 bases. Germline assignment: CDR1 SGHAT and CDR2 FQNNGV. CDR3 length: 19 amino acids. The trim removed 2 bases at V and 5 bases at J, leaving 18 bases unmatched.

J is TRBJ2-7 and V is TRBV6-5; possibly TRBD1 for D (5 bases). Trimming removed 6 bases from V and 6 bases from J, with 24 bases in between. This CDR3 spans 16 amino acids. CDR1 is MNHEY, CDR2 SVGAGI, per germline. For the CDR3, the DNA is TGTGCCAGCAGGAGTCGTACAGGCCACGAAGGTTCCGAGCAGTACTTC. This translates into CASRSRTGHEGSEQYF.

This clonotype was detected only a few times. The gene calls are TRBV7-6 and TRBJ2-1; 11 positions match TRBD2. The germline gives CDR1 SGHVS, CDR2 FNYEAQ. Trimming took 3 bases from V and 7 from J; bases not matched to a gene: 17. The CDR3 covers 19 residues. The CDR3 nucleotides are TGTGCCAGCAGCTTGTTATCCTCGACTAGCGGGGCTGTAGGTAATGAGCAGTTCTTC. Translation: CASSLLSSTSGAVGNEQFF.

This clonotype showed up just a few times. The gene calls are TRBV12-3 or TRBV12-4 and TRBJ1-2, with TRBD1 identical over 7 bases. V gave up 5 bases and J gave up 6 bases; unmatched junction bases: 6. The CDR3 has 13 residues. Here the CDR3 reads CASSEDRAHGYTF. CDR3 coding DNA: TGTGCCAGCAGTGAAGACAGGGCCCATGGCTACACCTTC.

The chain employs TRBV30 and TRBJ1-2; TRBD1 matches 8 bases. Losses at the gene ends were 2 bases for V and 4 bases for J; bases not matched to a gene: 6. The germline gives CDR1 GTSNPN, CDR2 SVGIG (reference sequence). This CDR3 spans 14 amino acids. CDR3 sequence (DNA): TGTGCCTGGAGTCCGAGGGACAGGACCTATGGCTACACCTTC. Protein product: CAWSPRDRTYGYTF.

This clonotype appeared many times. J is TRBJ1-2 and V is TRBV20-1; D perhaps matches TRBD1 (5 bases). This CDR3 spans 15 amino acids. Germline assignment: CDR1 DFQATT and CDR2 SNEGSKA (reference sequence). Trimming pared 7 bases from V and 3 bases from J, leaving 21 bases between. CDR3 amino acids: CSGGPIQVQDYGYTF. Written as DNA, the CDR3 is TGCAGTGGTGGTCCGATACAGGTGCAGGACTATGGCTACACCTTC.

This clonotype was seen at least ten times. The chain uses TRBV20-1 and TRBJ2-1; D is tentatively TRBD1 or TRBD2 (6 bases each). The CDR3 covers 15 residues. CDR1 is DFQATT, CDR2 SNEGSKA, per germline (reference sequence). Trimming shortened V by 3 bases and J by 4 bases, and 16 bases separated the two germline ends. The CDR3 nucleotides are TGCAGTGCTAGTCTGGGGGGCCAGAAGTACAATGAGCAGTTCTTC. This encodes CSASLGGQKYNEQFF.

As to this clonotype: This may be a read error: a much more frequent sequence differs by one nucleotide. The chain recombines TRBV28 with TRBJ2-7, with 9 positions matching TRBD2. The CDR3 loop spans 16 amino acids. Germline values: CDR1 MDHEN, CDR2 SYDVKM. V was pared by 6 bases and J by 3 bases, with 12 bases of the junction left unmatched. In DNA, the CDR3 is TGTGCCAGCAGACCCAGGGCGGGACTAGCCATCTACGAGCAGTACTTC. It specifies CASRPRAGLAIYEQYF.